A selection of T cell receptor beta chains follows, all from one sample in a study of shared clonotypes between healthy human individuals. Sequencing used immunoSEQ multiplex PCR; TCRdb keeps in-frame clones, though not all of them. Of some 490,000 clones in the sample, approximately 78% were seen once. The material sequenced was PBMCs. These receptors all come from a woman aged 40 to 55 in good health. Some clones in this sample may be carry-over from other donors' samples. Both conserved end residues are part of each CDR3. D genes are given only for firm matches. Size is omitted from some rows. Given values are once, few, many or a class for expanded clones.

D: NA; size: few; J: TRBJ1-2; V: TRBV10-3; CDR3: CAISEVIYGYTF; DNA: TGTGCCATCAGTGAGGTCATCTATGGCTACACCTTC
D: TRBD1; size: NA; J: TRBJ2-1; V: TRBV4-1; CDR3: CASSQDGTDYNEQFF; DNA: TGCGCCAGCAGCCAAGACGGGACAGACTACAATGAGCAGTTCTTC
D: TRBD1; size: NA; J: TRBJ1-5; V: TRBV30; CDR3: CAHRQGYTDTQHF; DNA: TGTGCCCATAGACAGGGGTACACAGATACGCAGCATTTT
D: NA; size: few; J: TRBJ1-6; V: TRBV5-4; CDR3: CASSLGRENSPLHF; DNA: TGTGCCAGCAGCTTGGGCAGGGAGAATTCACCCCTCCACTTT
D: TRBD1; size: many; J: TRBJ1-1; V: TRBV13; CDR3: CASATGQGGLAFF; DNA: TGTGCCAGCGCGACGGGACAGGGGGGCTTGGCTTTCTTT
D: NA; size: NA; J: TRBJ2-3; V: TRBV15; CDR3: CATSRDRVGTDTQYF; DNA: TGTGCCACCAGCAGAGATCGTGTTGGCACAGATACGCAGTATTTT
D: NA; size: NA; J: TRBJ2-3; V: TRBV25-1; CDR3: CATPSEDTQYF; DNA: TGTGCCACTCCTAGCGAAGATACGCAGTATTTT
D: TRBD2; size: NA; J: TRBJ2-3; V: TRBV7-9; CDR3: CASSADFGLAGDTQYF; DNA: TGTGCCAGCAGCGCCGATTTCGGGCTAGCGGGAGATACGCAGTATTTT
D: TRBD2; size: NA; J: TRBJ2-1; V: TRBV7-9; CDR3: CASSQGLGSTSGPYNEQFF; DNA: TGTGCCAGCAGCCAGGGGTTGGGGTCGACTAGCGGCCCCTACAATGAGCAGTTCTTC
D: TRBD1; size: NA; J: TRBJ2-5; V: TRBV5-1; CDR3: CASSIWRGQGAEAQYF; DNA: TGCGCCAGCAGCATTTGGCGTGGACAGGGGGCGGAGGCCCAGTACTTC
D: NA; size: NA; J: TRBJ2-5; V: TRBV5-1; CDR3: CASSLQGDGETQYF; DNA: TGCGCCAGCAGCTTGCAGGGTGACGGGGAGACCCAGTACTTC
D: TRBD2; size: NA; J: TRBJ2-7; V: TRBV28; CDR3: CASRGSGSLQYF; DNA: TGTGCCAGCAGGGGTAGCGGGAGTTTGCAGTACTTC
D: TRBD2; size: NA; J: TRBJ2-7; V: TRBV11-2; CDR3: CASSLAASGSYYEQYF; DNA: TGTGCCAGCAGCTTAGCGGCTAGCGGGAGCTACTACGAGCAGTACTTC
D: NA; size: NA; J: TRBJ1-2; V: TRBV7-2; CDR3: CASSYPPVDGYTF; DNA: TGTGCCAGCAGCTATCCTCCTGTTGATGGCTACACCTTC
D: NA; size: many; J: TRBJ2-1; V: TRBV25-1; CDR3: CASSEHRDQTYNEQFF; DNA: TGTGCCAGCAGTGAACACAGGGACCAAACGTACAATGAGCAGTTCTTC
D: TRBD1; size: few; J: TRBJ2-1; V: TRBV7-3; CDR3: CASSSNPPGTGSINEQFF; DNA: TGTGCCAGCAGCTCAAATCCCCCCGGGACAGGGAGCATCAATGAGCAGTTCTTC
D: NA; size: NA; J: TRBJ1-1; V: TRBV6-5; CDR3: CASSYSRTLQTGAFF; DNA: TGTGCCAGCAGTTACTCGCGGACATTACAAACGGGAGCTTTCTTT
D: TRBD1; size: NA; J: TRBJ2-5; V: TRBV7-6; CDR3: CASSLGQGGTQYF; DNA: TGTGCCAGCAGCCTAGGACAGGGTGGGACCCAGTACTTC
D: NA; size: NA; J: TRBJ2-5; V: TRBV4-1; CDR3: CASSQIQGYGETQYF; DNA: TGCGCCAGCAGCCAAATACAGGGTTATGGAGAGACCCAGTACTTC
D: TRBD2; size: few; J: TRBJ2-1; V: TRBV6-4; CDR3: CASSAEAGGNEQFF; DNA: TGTGCCAGCAGTGCGGAAGCGGGGGGCAATGAGCAGTTCTTC
D: NA; size: NA; J: TRBJ1-1; V: TRBV7-8; CDR3: CASSLALGRPEAFF; DNA: TGTGCCAGCAGCTTAGCCCTCGGCAGGCCTGAAGCTTTCTTT
D: TRBD1; size: NA; J: TRBJ2-2; V: TRBV28; CDR3: CASRTPGQLNTGELFF; DNA: TGTGCCAGCAGAACTCCGGGACAGTTGAACACCGGGGAGCTGTTTTTT
D: NA; size: NA; J: TRBJ2-1; V: TRBV9; CDR3: CASSPSSGVANEQFF; DNA: TGTGCCAGCAGCCCCTCCTCTGGAGTGGCGAATGAGCAGTTCTTC
D: NA; size: NA; J: TRBJ2-2; V: TRBV28; CDR3: CASSPRARSGELFF; DNA: TGTGCCAGCAGTCCACGAGCTAGATCTGGGGAGCTGTTTTTT
D: NA; size: once; J: TRBJ2-6; V: TRBV4-2; CDR3: CASSQDIASGANVLTF; DNA: TGTGCCAGCAGCCAAGATATCGCCTCTGGGGCCAACGTCCTGACTTTC
D: NA; size: NA; J: TRBJ2-3; V: TRBV28; CDR3: CASSSWGSGSGTDTQYF; DNA: TGTGCCAGCAGTTCGTGGGGTAGCGGATCAGGCACAGATACGCAGTATTTT
D: TRBD1; size: NA; J: TRBJ2-3; V: TRBV5-6; CDR3: CASSPGTGTDTQYF; DNA: TGTGCCAGCAGCCCGGGGACAGGCACAGATACGCAGTATTTT
D: NA; size: NA; J: TRBJ1-4; V: TRBV30; CDR3: CAWNTRANEKLFF; DNA: TGTGCCTGGAATACGAGGGCTAATGAAAAACTGTTTTTT
D: TRBD1; size: NA; J: TRBJ2-7; V: TRBV28; CDR3: CASSRPKGAGGHEQYF; DNA: TGTGCCAGCAGCCGACCCAAAGGGGCAGGGGGCCACGAGCAGTACTTC
D: NA; size: NA; J: TRBJ1-1; V: TRBV2; CDR3: CASSLGTVNTEAFF; DNA: TGTGCCAGCAGTTTGGGGACGGTGAACACCGAAGCTTTCTTT
D: NA; size: NA; J: TRBJ1-2; V: TRBV18; CDR3: CASLDPLSDGYTF; DNA: TGTGCCAGCTTAGACCCCCTCTCGGATGGCTACACCTTC
D: NA; size: many; J: TRBJ2-5; V: TRBV5-4; CDR3: CASSQEGNGETQYF; DNA: TGTGCCAGCAGCCAAGAGGGAAACGGGGAGACCCAGTACTTC
D: TRBD1; size: NA; J: TRBJ1-5; V: TRBV27; CDR3: CASTNTGVSHQPQHF; DNA: TGTGCCAGCACTAATACAGGGGTGAGTCATCAGCCCCAGCATTTT
D: TRBD2; size: NA; J: TRBJ2-2; V: TRBV5-6; CDR3: CASSLSSGRGFTGELFF; DNA: TGTGCCAGCAGCTTGTCTAGCGGGAGAGGATTCACCGGGGAGCTGTTTTTT
D: NA; size: NA; J: TRBJ2-4; V: TRBV30; CDR3: CAWRGGIAKNIQYF; DNA: TGTGCCTGGAGGGGCGGAATAGCCAAAAACATTCAGTACTTC
D: NA; size: NA; J: TRBJ2-7; V: TRBV7-2; CDR3: CASSLQVDSYYEQYF; DNA: TGTGCCAGCAGCTTACAGGTTGACTCTTACTACGAGCAGTACTTC
D: NA; size: NA; J: TRBJ1-5; V: TRBV29-1; CDR3: CSVEDGPRTLEGNQPQHF; DNA: TGCAGCGTTGAAGATGGACCTAGGACCCTGGAGGGCAATCAGCCCCAGCATTTT
D: NA; size: few; J: TRBJ2-7; V: TRBV9; CDR3: CASSPSGTLSYEQYF; DNA: TGTGCCAGCAGCCCCAGCGGAACCCTCTCCTACGAGCAGTACTTC
D: NA; size: NA; J: TRBJ2-5; V: TRBV7-9; CDR3: CASSLGTATQETQYF; DNA: TGTGCCAGCAGCTTAGGGACAGCAACGCAAGAGACCCAGTACTTC
D: TRBD1; size: NA; J: TRBJ2-2; V: TRBV7-9; CDR3: CASSRTPGQGSGELFF; DNA: TGTGCCAGCAGCCGAACCCCGGGACAGGGTAGCGGGGAGCTGTTTTTT
D: TRBD1; size: NA; J: TRBJ2-1; V: TRBV6-1; CDR3: CASSDLQGRDEQFF; DNA: TGTGCCAGCAGTGACCTACAGGGGCGAGATGAGCAGTTCTTC
D: NA; size: few; J: TRBJ2-1; V: TRBV5-1; CDR3: CASSLAGSPSYNEQFF; DNA: TGCGCCAGCAGCTTGGCTGGGTCCCCCTCCTACAATGAGCAGTTCTTC